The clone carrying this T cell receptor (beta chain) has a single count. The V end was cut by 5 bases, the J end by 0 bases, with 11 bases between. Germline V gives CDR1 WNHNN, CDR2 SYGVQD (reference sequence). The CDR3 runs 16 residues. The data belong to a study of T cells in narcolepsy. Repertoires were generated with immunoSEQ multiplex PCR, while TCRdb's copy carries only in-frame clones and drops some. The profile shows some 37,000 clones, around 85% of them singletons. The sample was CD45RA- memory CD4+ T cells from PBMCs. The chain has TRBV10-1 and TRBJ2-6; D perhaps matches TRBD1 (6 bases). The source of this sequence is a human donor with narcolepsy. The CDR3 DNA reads TGCGCCAGCAGTCCCAGAGGGGGCTCTGGGGCCAACGTCCTGACTTTC. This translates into CASSPRGGSGANVLTF.